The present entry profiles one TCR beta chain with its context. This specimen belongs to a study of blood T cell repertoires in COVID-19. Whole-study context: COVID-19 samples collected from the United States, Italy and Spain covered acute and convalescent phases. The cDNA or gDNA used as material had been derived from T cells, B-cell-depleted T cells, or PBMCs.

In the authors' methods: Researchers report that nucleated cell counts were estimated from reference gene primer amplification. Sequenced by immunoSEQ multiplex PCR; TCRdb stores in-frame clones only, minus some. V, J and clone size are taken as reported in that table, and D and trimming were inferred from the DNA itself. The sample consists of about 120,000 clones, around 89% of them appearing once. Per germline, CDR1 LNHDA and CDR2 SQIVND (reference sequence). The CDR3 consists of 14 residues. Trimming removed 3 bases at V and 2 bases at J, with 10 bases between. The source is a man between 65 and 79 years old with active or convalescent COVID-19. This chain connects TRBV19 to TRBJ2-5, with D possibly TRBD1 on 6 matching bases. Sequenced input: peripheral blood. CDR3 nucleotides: TGTGCCAGTAGTATTGGGGACAAGCAAGAGACCCAGTACTTC. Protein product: CASSIGDKQETQYF.